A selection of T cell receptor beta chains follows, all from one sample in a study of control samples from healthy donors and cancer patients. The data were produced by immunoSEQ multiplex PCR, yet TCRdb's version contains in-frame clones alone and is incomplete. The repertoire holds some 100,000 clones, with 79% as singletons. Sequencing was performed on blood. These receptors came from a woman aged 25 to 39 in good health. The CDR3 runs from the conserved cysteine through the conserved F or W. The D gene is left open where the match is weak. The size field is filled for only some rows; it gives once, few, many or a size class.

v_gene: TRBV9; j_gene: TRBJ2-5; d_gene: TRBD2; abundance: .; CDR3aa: CASSGTGLWQETQYF; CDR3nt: TGTGCCAGCAGCGGGACGGGACTATGGCAAGAGACCCAGTACTTC
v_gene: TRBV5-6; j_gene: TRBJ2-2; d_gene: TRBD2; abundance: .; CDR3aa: CASSLAGRFGELFF; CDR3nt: TGTGCCAGCAGCTTAGCGGGGCGTTTCGGGGAGCTGTTTTTT
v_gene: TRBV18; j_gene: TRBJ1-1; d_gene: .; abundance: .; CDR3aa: CASSPVGVGNTEAFF; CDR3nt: TGTGCCAGCTCACCAGTGGGTGTTGGGAACACTGAAGCTTTCTTT
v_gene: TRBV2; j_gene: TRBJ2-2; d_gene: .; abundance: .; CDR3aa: CASSEANWGGELFF; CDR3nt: TGTGCCAGCAGTGAAGCAAATTGGGGCGGGGAGCTGTTTTTT
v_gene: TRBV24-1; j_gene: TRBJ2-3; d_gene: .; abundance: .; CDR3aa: CATSDWGGTDTQYF; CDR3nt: TGTGCCACCAGTGATTGGGGGGGCACAGATACGCAGTATTTT
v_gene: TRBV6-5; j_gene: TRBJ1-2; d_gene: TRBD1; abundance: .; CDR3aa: CASSPDRGQGYTF; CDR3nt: TGTGCCAGTAGTCCCGACAGGGGTCAGGGCTACACCTTC
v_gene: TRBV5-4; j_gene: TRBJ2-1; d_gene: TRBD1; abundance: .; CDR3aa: CASSRRQGIVAYNEQFF; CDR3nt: TGTGCCAGCAGCAGACGACAGGGAATTGTCGCCTACAATGAGCAGTTCTTC
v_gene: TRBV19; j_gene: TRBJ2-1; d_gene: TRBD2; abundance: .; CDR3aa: CASSRSSGGRNEQFF; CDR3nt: TGTGCCAGTAGTAGATCTAGCGGGGGGCGCAATGAGCAGTTCTTC
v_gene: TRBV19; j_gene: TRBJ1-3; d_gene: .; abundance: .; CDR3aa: CASSSPGASGNTIYF; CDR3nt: TGTGCCAGTAGTAGTCCGGGCGCCTCTGGAAACACCATATATTTT
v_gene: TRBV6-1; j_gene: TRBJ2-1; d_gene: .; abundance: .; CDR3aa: CASSVDRPILYNEQFF; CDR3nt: TGTGCCAGCAGTGTAGATCGGCCGATTCTTTACAATGAGCAGTTCTTC
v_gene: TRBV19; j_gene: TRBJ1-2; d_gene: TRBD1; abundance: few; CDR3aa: CASSWDRGGYTF; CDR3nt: TGTGCCAGTAGTTGGGACAGGGGTGGCTACACCTTC
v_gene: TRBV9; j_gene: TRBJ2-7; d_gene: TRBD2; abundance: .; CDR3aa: CASSPREGWYEQYF; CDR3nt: TGTGCCAGCAGCCCCCGGGAGGGGTGGTACGAGCAGTACTTC